Presented here are 16 T cell receptor beta chains from one specimen sequenced in a study of Ad26.COV2.S vaccination and SARS-CoV-2 variants (dated by TCRdb to the early 2020s). The receptor library was made with the immunoSEQ multiplex PCR assay. TCRdb carries this immuneACCESS record with in-frame sequences only. Its versions omit some clonotypes, under half of them owing to an unresolved V gene in the studies checked, with the rest unexplained. The table for this sample lists about 330,000 clones; under 90% of them were counted only once. The top ten clones comprise about 5% of the sample. The sample's treatment or condition label, in plain terms: 15 to 20 received Ad26.COV2.S at low or high dose, single or two shots; about 5 received placebo; per-sample allocation not given. For vaccine and placebo recipients, repertoires were sequenced using samples collected on day 63 after the first injection.

Here the sequenced sample was peripheral blood, taken in a trial of Ad26.COV2.S vaccine versus placebo. The receptors originated from a person aged 18 to 59 who received the Ad26.COV2.S COVID-19 vaccine or a placebo.

For this clone: Other DNA sequences in this sample translate to the same CDR3. V and J are TRBV7-9 and TRBJ1-1, with D possibly being TRBD1 (5 bases). The germline V gene encodes CDR1 SEHNR and CDR2 FQNEAQ (reference sequence). Trimming removed 3 bases at V and 0 bases at J, with 8 bases between. This CDR3 contains 14 residues. CDR3 protein: CASSLQGLNTEAFF. The CDR3 DNA sequence: TGTGCCAGCAGCTTGCAGGGATTGAACACTGAAGCTTTCTTT.

This clone was observed once. The chain is built from TRBV5-4 and TRBJ1-1, with 9 bases identical to TRBD1. CDR3 length: 16 amino acids. The germline V gene has CDR1 SGHNT and CDR2 YYREEE (reference sequence). The J segment lost 3 bases and the V segment lost 2 bases, leaving 8 bases of the junction unmatched. CDR3 nucleotide sequence: TGTGCCAGCAGCTTACCACAGGGGGCGGGAGACACTGAAGCTTTCTTT. Translation gives CASSLPQGAGDTEAFF.

V is TRBV4-1 and J is TRBJ1-5, with D unclear. From germline, CDR1 is MGHRA and CDR2 YSYEKL. This CDR3 is built from 15 residues. Trimming left V 6 bases short and J 0 bases short, with 12 bases between. CDR3 amino acids: CASRGTRDSNQPQHF. In nucleotides, the CDR3 is TGCGCCAGCAGGGGAACACGGGATAGCAATCAGCCCCAGCATTTT.

The rearrangement uses TRBV7-9 and TRBJ1-2, with D possibly TRBD1 on 6 matching bases. The CDR3 spans 14 residues. Germline assignment: CDR1 SEHNR and CDR2 FQNEAQ (reference sequence). The ends were cut back, 1 base at V and 4 bases at J, with 10 bases in the middle. The CDR3 nucleotides read TGTGCCAGCAGCTTAGATGGACAGATCTATGGCTACACCTTC. It yields the protein CASSLDGQIYGYTF.

This clone appeared once. V gene TRBV7-9 combines with J gene TRBJ1-1, with 11 nucleotides matching TRBD1. Germline CDR1 reads SEHNR; CDR2 reads FQNEAQ (reference sequence). With 0 bases clipped from V and 6 bases from J, the junction kept 9 bases outside the gene matches. CDR3 size: 17 residues. CDR3 in DNA: TGTGCCAGCAGCTTAGCCAGGACAGGGGGCTACGGGGCTGAAGCTTTCTTT. Its protein is CASSLARTGGYGAEAFF.

The CDR3 DNA is TGTGCCAGCAGCTTACCCTCCCATTACAGGGCGGGGAGGGATACGCAGTATTTT. Its translation is CASSLPSHYRAGRDTQYF. The chain combines TRBV5-5 with TRBJ2-3; D is perhaps TRBD1 or TRBD2 (6 bases each). V gave up 2 bases and J gave up 6 bases, with 25 bases separating them. The length of the CDR3 is 18 residues. CDR1 is SGHKS and CDR2 is YYEKEE in the germline V gene (reference sequence). The full variable domain, with the rest looked up from reference TRBV5-5 and TRBJ2-3, is DAGVTQSPTHLIKTRGQQVTLRCSPISGHKSVSWYQQVLGQGPQFIFQYYEKEERGRGNFPDRFSARQFPNYSSELNVNALLLGDSALYLCASSLPSHYRAGRDTQYFGPGTRLTVL.

For the CDR3, the DNA is TGTGCCAGCACTTTCATGGACGACTACACCTTC. It encodes CASTFMDDYTF. The V call is TRBV12-3 or TRBV12-4, the J call TRBJ1-2; D not certain. Trimming pared 7 bases from V and 10 bases from J, leaving 13 bases between. The CDR3 runs to 11 residues.

The gene calls are TRBV6-2 or TRBV6-3 and TRBJ1-2; possible D gene TRBD1, 5 bases. Germline V CDR1 and CDR2: MNHEY, SVGEGT. The V gene lost 6 bases and the J gene lost 0 bases, with 11 bases spanning the gap. The CDR3 runs to 14 residues. The CDR3: CASSPDSTNYGYTF. DNA of the CDR3: TGTGCCAGCAGCCCCGACAGCACTAACTATGGCTACACCTTC.

The chain is built from TRBV6-1 and TRBJ1-4; D not certain. The CDR3 extends over 14 amino acids. CDR1 is MNHNS and CDR2 is SASEGT in the germline V gene. V was cut by 3 bases and J by 11 bases, with 16 bases left in between. CDR3 DNA: TGTGCCAGCAGTGATGGCGGAGGGATTGGGAAACTGTTTTTT. Protein: CASSDGGGIGKLFF.

V gene TRBV11-1 combines with J gene TRBJ1-4; D gene ambiguous. The V gene lost 2 bases and the J gene lost 6 bases, with 7 bases spanning the gap. Germline values: CDR1 SGHAT, CDR2 FQDESV (reference sequence). The CDR3 consists of 13 residues. The CDR3 loop reads CASSLPGDEKLFF. CDR3 nucleotide sequence: TGTGCCAGCAGCTTACCTGGCGATGAAAAACTGTTTTTT.

The V and J genes are TRBV28 and TRBJ2-7; 9 nucleotides line up with TRBD1. CDR3 length: 17 residues. CDR1 is MDHEN, CDR2 SYDVKM, per germline. The V segment lost 2 bases and the J segment 3 bases; nucleotides outside the gene matches: 11. The CDR3 here is CASSLRSGTGFHYEQYV. The DNA for the CDR3 is TGTGCCAGCAGTTTAAGATCGGGGACAGGGTTTCACTACGAGCAGTACGTC.

The chain combines TRBV19 with TRBJ1-1; D is possibly TRBD1 (6 bases). V gave up 5 bases and J gave up 0 bases, with 13 bases separating them. The germline CDR1 and CDR2 sequences are LNHDA and SQIVND (reference sequence). The CDR3 is made up of 15 amino acids. The DNA of the CDR3 is TGTGCCAGTAGTCCATTGACAGGCATGAACACTGAAGCTTTCTTT. It codes for CASSPLTGMNTEAFF.

The chain couples TRBV11-2 to TRBJ1-1; the D gene is possibly TRBD1 (5 bases). This CDR3 comprises 15 residues. V was shortened by 5 bases and J by 4 bases, with 17 bases between the two germline ends. CDR1 is SGHAT and CDR2 is FQNNGV in the germline V gene. DNA of the CDR3: TGTGCCAGCAGCCCCTCATCGCGGGGCGCCACTGAAGCTTTCTTT. It translates to CASSPSSRGATEAFF.

Worth noting for this clone: The junction shows a germline mismatch at one end, possibly a read error. The V gene is TRBV20-1, the J gene TRBJ2-3; TRBD2 matches 14 bases. This CDR3 has 15 amino acids. Germline-derived CDR1 and CDR2 are DFQATT and SNEGSKA (reference sequence). CDR3 region: CSASPGTSGGDTQYF. The CDR3 nucleotides read TGCAGCGCTAGTCCCGGGACTAGCGGGGGTGATACGCAGTATTTT.

This chain joins TRBV7-9 and TRBJ1-1; D ambiguous. Looked up from germline, CDR1 is SEHNR and CDR2 is FQNEAQ (reference sequence). V was pared by 6 bases and J by 1 base, with 12 bases between. This CDR3 region has 14 residues. The CDR3 bases are TGTGCCAGCAGGCCTGACGGTGCGAACACTGAAGCTTTCTTT. It codes for CASRPDGANTEAFF.

The chain recombines TRBV7-2 with TRBJ2-7; 8 positions agree with TRBD2. This CDR3 has 14 amino acids. V was clipped by 5 bases and J by 3 bases; unmatched bases: 6. Germline values: CDR1 SGHTA, CDR2 FQGNSA. The CDR3 spells CASSHTGGNYEQYF. Here the CDR3 DNA reads TGTGCCAGCAGCCACACGGGGGGGAACTACGAGCAGTACTTC.